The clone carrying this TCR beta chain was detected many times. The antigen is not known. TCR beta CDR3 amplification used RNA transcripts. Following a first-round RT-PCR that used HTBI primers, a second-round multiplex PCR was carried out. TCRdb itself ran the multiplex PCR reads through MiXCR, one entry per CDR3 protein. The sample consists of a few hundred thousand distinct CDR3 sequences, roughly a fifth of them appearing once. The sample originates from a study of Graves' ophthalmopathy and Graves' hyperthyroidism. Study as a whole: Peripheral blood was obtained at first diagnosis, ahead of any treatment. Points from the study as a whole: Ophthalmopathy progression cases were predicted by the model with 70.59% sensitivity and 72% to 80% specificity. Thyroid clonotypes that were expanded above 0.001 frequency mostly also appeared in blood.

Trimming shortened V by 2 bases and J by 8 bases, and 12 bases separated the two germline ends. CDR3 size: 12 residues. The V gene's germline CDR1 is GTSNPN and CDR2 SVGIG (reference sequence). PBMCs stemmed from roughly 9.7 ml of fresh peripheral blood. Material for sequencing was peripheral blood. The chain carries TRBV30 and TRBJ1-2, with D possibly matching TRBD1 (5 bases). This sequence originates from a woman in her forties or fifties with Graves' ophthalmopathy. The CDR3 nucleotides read TGTGCCTGGAGTTACTCAGGGCGAGGCTACACCTTC. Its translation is CAWSYSGRGYTF.